This TCR beta chain was retrieved from a study of blood T cell repertoires in COVID-19 (dated by TCRdb to the early 2020s). About the full investigation: Samples covering the acute and convalescent phases of COVID-19 were provided by collaborators in the United States, Italy and Spain. A de-identified subject ID, COVID-19 status, age in years and sex were almost always included in the sample metadata. The material from the prospective study consisted of cDNA or gDNA derived from T cells, B-cell-depleted T cells, or PBMCs. A freely available public database, intended as a resource for researchers studying the immune response to SARS-CoV-2, is where the repertoires were released. The samples were drawn from two sources: the first 160 participants of the ongoing ImmuneRACE study, and 1,000 to 1,500 subjects contributed by 6 global collaborators. Subjects who had been exposed to COVID-19, were actively infected with it, or had recovered from it provided the deeply sampled blood TCRbeta repertoires that made up the dataset. Where HLA class I and class II types were available, the types were taken from metadata supplied by the sample provider, not from assay-based typing.

TCRbeta CDR3 regions were amplified from genomic DNA using the immunoSEQ Assay, a bias-controlled multiplex PCR. The study's own analysis went as follows. The number of nucleated cells in each sample was estimated from the amplification of reference gene primers within the assay. To quantify the absolute abundance of each unique TCRbeta CDR3 rearrangement, sequence reads were collapsed and filtered. For each sample, productive Simpson clonality was calculated as the square root of Simpson's diversity index across productive rearrangements. The immuneACCESS repertoire file appears here via TCRdb, limited to in-frame rearrangements. These files lack a portion of the clones; in checked studies, under half of the deficit traces to unresolved V genes, and the cause of the others is not known. Clone size and the V and J calls come from that table; the DNA yielded D and trimming. For this sample there are 55,000 to 70,000 clones; about 91% appear just once. Around 7% of the sample is taken by the ten largest.

Comments on this clone: Its antigen is not yet known. No per-base quality is available; no much larger clone lies one base away.

Study-wide conclusions, independent of this receptor: The amount of clinical and demographic metadata varied by source and participant and was provided uncurated.

The V and J ends are trimmed by 0 bases and 7 bases, leaving 9 bases between them. The CDR3 starts with the cysteine, ends with the phenylalanine, and has 13 residues. Only the CDR3 DNA is retained, 39 bases long and in frame from the first base. CDR1 ENHRY and CDR2 SYGVKD are derived from the germline V gene. One collaborating source in Seattle enrolled patients while the patients were actively infected and followed the patients over time throughout the course of disease. Collaborating institutions collected whole blood in K2EDTA tubes following their own protocols. For TCRbeta analysis, collaborator samples were shipped as frozen whole blood, as isolated PBMCs, or as DNA extracted from either sample type.

Recombination linked TRBV10-3 to TRBJ1-1, with the D segment identity uncertain. The specimen was peripheral blood. This sequence originates from a man aged 35 to 55 with COVID-19, enrolled during active disease. The DNA reads as follows: TGTGCCATCAGTGAGTCGCCAGCGAATGAAGCTTTCTTT. Its coded protein is CAISESPANEAFF.